The clone carrying this T cell receptor (beta chain) appeared many times. In germline, CDR1 is MNHEY, CDR2 SMNVEV (reference sequence). The CDR3 covers 14 residues. V lost 4 bases and J lost 2, with 9 bases in between. This record comes from a study of early T cells in non-severe SARS-CoV-2 infection. Study-wide background: Unpaired chains resulted from sequencing bulk RNA of unsorted whole blood.

From the 5' RACE reads, TCRdb called clonotypes with MiXCR, one entry per CDR3 protein. Counted here are 46,000 or so distinct CDR3 sequences, almost 7.5% occurring once; the ten biggest clones make up approximately 8.3%. Sequenced input: whole blood. This sequence originates from an adult who was a healthcare worker with PCR-confirmed SARS-CoV-2 infection or an uninfected control (not recorded which). The V gene is TRBV27, the J gene TRBJ1-3; possible D gene TRBD1, 6 bases. The CDR3 nucleotides are TGTGCCAGCAGTTCTAAGGGGGCTGGAAACACCATATATTTT. Translation: CASSSKGAGNTIYF.